What follows describes a single TCR beta chain. As originally analysed: Nucleated cell number was recorded as an estimate derived from reference gene primer amplification. TCRdb's table, derived via immunoSEQ multiplex PCR, lists solely in-frame clones and lacks some. Clonal size and the V and J genes are those of that table, whereas D and trimming came from the DNA. Of 64,000 or so clones in the sample, around 86% are singletons; the top ten hold 1.2%. The data originate from a study of blood T cell repertoires in COVID-19. Study background: From T cells, B-cell-depleted T cells, or PBMCs came the material, which was cDNA or gDNA.

Germline-derived CDR1 and CDR2 are SGHNT and YENEEA. CDR3 length: 15 residues. V was pared by 4 bases and J by 8 bases, with 9 bases of the junction left unmatched. This receptor was taken from a man aged 35-49 years with acute or convalescent COVID-19. Source material: peripheral blood. V and J are TRBV11-3 and TRBJ1-4; TRBD1 matches at 8 bases. The CDR3 sequence: CASSSFDRGQEKLFF. The CDR3 bases are TGTGCCAGCAGCTCATTCGACAGGGGCCAGGAAAAACTGTTTTTT.